Here is one T cell receptor beta chain with its context. This clonotype has a count of ten or more. Its recognized antigen is unknown. It has no much larger one-base neighbor in the sample; base qualities were not kept. Relative to germline, V is 6 bases shorter and J is 0 bases shorter, with 12 bases between their ends. The CDR3 runs 15 residues from the cysteine to the phenylalanine. Just CDR3 DNA is preserved here, 45 bases in frame from base 1. For CDR1 and CDR2, the germline V gene lists SNHLY and FYNNEI. Receptor libraries were prepared by 5' RACE. The listed sequencing device is Illumina HiSeq 2500. A second PCR of about 6 to 11 cycles was run with a J-beta primer mix and a sample-barcoded 5' primer. A unique molecular identifier was introduced onto each TCR beta cDNA molecule by a template-switch 5' adaptor carrying 12 random nucleotides. Each sample yielded at least 3 million CDR3-containing paired-end reads. First-strand cDNA synthesis was performed from all RNA using the Mint cDNA synthesis kit, with priming by a TRBC-specific oligonucleotide. After uracil-DNA glycosylase treatment, a first 18-cycle PCR used universal primers M1SS and BC2_uni_R on all cDNA. In the source study's methods: Normalization of each sample was performed by random selection of 1 million high-quality reads, each carrying a distinct molecular identifier. Reads with shared molecular identifiers were discarded instead of being binned into consensus sequences. CDR3 identification, clonotype clustering and error correction used MiTCR with a Q25 quality threshold and the strictest error-elimination algorithm. A nonparametric unseen species model with Euler transformation was used to estimate lower-bound total TCR beta diversity. Through fastp at Q25 and MiXCR, TCRdb rebuilt clones from the public reads, retaining in-frame beta chains. Here each entry gathers all rows of one CDR3 protein and keeps the most common genes and DNA. TCRdb's processing, not the authors', yielded these V and J calls. The sample yields 550,000 to 800,000 distinct CDR3 sequences; about 30% were counted once. The ten biggest clones cover roughly 15% of the sample.

Donors were a few dozen systemically healthy Caucasian individuals from Russia aged roughly 6 to 90 years. Roughly 9.5 milliliters of peripheral blood were drawn from each donor into EDTA-treated Vacutainer tubes. PBMCs were isolated by Ficoll-Paque density-gradient centrifugation, with at least 6 million obtained per sample. Trizol reagent was used to extract total RNA from PBMCs, with at least 5.5 micrograms per sample. Naive CD45RAhigh/CD27high T cell percentages were measured by flow cytometry on a PBMC aliquot from every donor. The sample comes from a study of blood T cells in healthy people across ages (dated by TCRdb to 2013 to 2016). Study-wide context: Template switching captured roughly one uniquely barcoded TCR beta cDNA molecule per two T cells in model experiments. The study measured age-related changes in TCR beta repertoire diversity using deep sequencing normalized with unique cDNA molecular identifiers. The donors were divided into four age groups: young (average around 16 years), middle-aged (about 40), aged (roughly 60) and long-lived (about 79). To avoid experimental bias, donors of different ages were spread randomly across the sequencing lanes. For two donors (one aged 18 to 30 and one aged 80 or older), the study analyzed two additional independent replicas of 1 million unique cDNA reads from the same blood draw.

Beyond this particular receptor, the publication reports: Observed TCR beta diversity per million T cells fell roughly linearly with age, and a significant reduction was already apparent by age approximately 40. Because the CMV infection status of the donors was unknown, age-related changes in expanded clonotypes may potentially have been confounded. Estimates of total diversity based on one million sequenced T cells were regarded as lower bounds and as underestimates. Compared with the aged group, the long-lived group had more naive CD4+ T cells, fewer expanded clones and increased TCR diversity, a pattern suggesting age selection. Bulk unsorted PBMC profiling prevented conclusive comparison of naive and antigen-experienced compartments. A strong correlation was found between observed TCR beta diversity and the percentage of naive T cells measured by flow cytometry.

The sequenced material came from blood. The sequence is built from TRBV2 and TRBJ2-1; the D segment could be TRBD2, given 6 matching bases. This receptor was taken from a woman older than 75 in good health. Donor details come from another sample of the same person, matched by shared clones. The nucleotide sequence is TGTGCCAGCAGCCTAGCGAGCCTCTCCTACAATGAGCAGTTCTTC. Translation gives CASSLASLSYNEQFF.